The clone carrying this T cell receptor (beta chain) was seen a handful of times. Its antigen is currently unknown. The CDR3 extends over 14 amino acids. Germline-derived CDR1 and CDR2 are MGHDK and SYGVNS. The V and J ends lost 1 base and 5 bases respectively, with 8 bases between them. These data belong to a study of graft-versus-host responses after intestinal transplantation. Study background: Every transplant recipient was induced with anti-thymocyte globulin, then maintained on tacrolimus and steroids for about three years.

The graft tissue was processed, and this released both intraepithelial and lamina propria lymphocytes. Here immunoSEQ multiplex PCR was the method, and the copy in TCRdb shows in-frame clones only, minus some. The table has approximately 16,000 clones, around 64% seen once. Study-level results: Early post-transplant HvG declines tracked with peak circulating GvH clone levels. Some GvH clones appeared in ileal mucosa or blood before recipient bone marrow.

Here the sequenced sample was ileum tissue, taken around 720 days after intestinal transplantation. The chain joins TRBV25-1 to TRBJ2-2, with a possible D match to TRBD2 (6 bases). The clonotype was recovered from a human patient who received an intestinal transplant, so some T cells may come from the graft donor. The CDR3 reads CASSEWRDTGELFF. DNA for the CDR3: TGTGCCAGCAGTGAATGGAGGGATACCGGGGAGCTGTTTTTT.